These 10 T cell receptor beta chains originate from one sample sequenced in a study of blood T cell repertoires in COVID-19. Data came from immunoSEQ multiplex PCR; TCRdb stores just in-frame clones and leaves some out. The data contain over 85,000 clones, almost 90% of them singletons. The sequenced sample was peripheral blood. The receptors derive from a woman in her 70s with acute or convalescent COVID-19.

The chain couples TRBV28 to TRBJ1-1; 10 bases align to TRBD1. Germline V gene lookup returns CDR1 MDHEN and CDR2 SYDVKM. This CDR3 region has 15 residues. The CDR3 coding sequence is TGTGCTCTCCCCCGGGACAGGGGTCGAAACACTGAAGCTTTCTTT. This encodes CALPRDRGRNTEAFF.

V usage is TRBV3-1 (or the pseudogene TRBV3-2) and J usage is TRBJ1-4; the D gene is possibly TRBD1 (5 bases). The CDR3 has 16 residues. Germline CDR1 reads LGHDT; CDR2 reads YNNKEL (reference sequence). V dropped 3 bases and J dropped 3 bases, with 14 bases sitting between them. The CDR3 spells CASSHSGDSANEKLFF. CDR3 nucleotide sequence: TGTGCCAGCAGCCATTCGGGGGACTCTGCTAATGAAAAACTGTTTTTT.

This clone is judged medium-sized (0.01 to 0.1%). This chain joins TRBV4-2 and TRBJ2-7; unclear D gene. The V gene lost 2 bases and the J gene lost 0 bases, with 14 bases spanning the gap. CDR1 and CDR2 from the germline V gene are LGHNA and YNFKEQ. This CDR3 has 16 residues. DNA of the CDR3: TGTGCCAGCAGCCAACCGACAACCCCTTACTCCTACGAGCAGTACTTC. This gives the protein CASSQPTTPYSYEQYF.

V gene TRBV30 combines with J gene TRBJ1-1; weak D call: TRBD1 (5 bases). The CDR3 sequence is 13 residues long. V lost 0 bases, J lost 5 bases, and 10 bases lay in between. Germline V gives CDR1 GTSNPN, CDR2 SVGIG (reference sequence). The CDR3 coding sequence is TGTGCCTGGAGTGTGGGTGGGGCTACTGAAGCTTTCTTT. Its protein product is CAWSVGGATEAFF.

The rearrangement links TRBV29-1 to TRBJ2-5; TRBD2 is a possible D gene (5 bases). Germline CDR1 is SQVTM and CDR2 is ANQGSEA. This CDR3 spans 13 amino acids. V was shortened by 1 base and J by 5 bases, with 11 bases between the two germline ends. In nucleotides, the CDR3 is TGCAGCGTTGAAGTGCAGAGAGGGGAGACCCAGTACTTC. Residues: CSVEVQRGETQYF.

The gene calls are TRBV5-5 and TRBJ2-3; D is possibly TRBD1 (7 bases). The CDR3 consists of 15 residues. Trimming shortened V by 4 bases and J by 1 base, and 13 bases separated the two germline ends. CDR1 is SGHKS, CDR2 YYEKEE, per germline (reference sequence). CDR3: CASSGGTVRTDTQYF. The CDR3 DNA is TGTGCCAGCAGCGGGGGGACAGTCCGCACAGATACGCAGTATTTT.

The chain uses TRBV9 and TRBJ2-2; 8 nucleotides match TRBD1. The CDR3 runs to 16 residues. The trim removed 4 bases at V and 0 bases at J, leaving 5 bases unmatched. Germline assignment: CDR1 SGDLS and CDR2 YYNGEE. CDR3 residues: CASSPRDRTNTGELFF. DNA of the CDR3: TGTGCCAGCAGCCCCCGGGACAGGACGAACACCGGGGAGCTGTTTTTT.

The chain has TRBV6-1 and TRBJ2-7; perhaps TRBD2 as D (5 bases). The germline gives CDR1 MNHNS, CDR2 SASEGT. The ends were cut back, 1 base at V and 3 bases at J, with 13 bases in the middle. The CDR3 has 15 residues. This CDR3 is CASSEGLATIYEQYF. CDR3 DNA: TGTGCCAGCAGTGAAGGGCTAGCTACAATCTACGAGCAGTACTTC.

The rearrangement uses TRBV29-1 and TRBJ2-5; D might be TRBD1 (6 bases). This CDR3 has 12 residues. Trimming cost V 6 bases and J 5 bases, with 13 bases left between them. Germline CDR1 SQVTM, CDR2 ANQGSEA. In DNA, the CDR3 is TGCAGCGTGGGATACAGGGCGGAGACCCAGTACTTC. Protein: CSVGYRAETQYF.

The CDR3 nucleotides read TGTGCCAGCAGCTTAACCGGGACTAGCGGGAGGGCCCCCGGGGAGCTGTTTTTT. As protein: CASSLTGTSGRAPGELFF. The chain recombines TRBV11-2 with TRBJ2-2, with TRBD2 matching over 16 bases. Per the germline V gene, CDR1 is SGHAT and CDR2 is FQNNGV. Losses at the gene ends were 2 bases for V and 6 bases for J; bases not matched to a gene: 6. The CDR3 consists of 18 residues. Looking up the rest from reference TRBV11-2 and TRBJ2-2 gives the full variable domain: EAGVAQSPRYKIIEKRQSVAFWCNPISGHATLYWYQQILGQGPKLLIQFQNNGVVDDSQLPKDRFSAERLKGVDSTLKIQPAKLEDSAVYLCASSLTGTSGRAPGELFFGEGSRLTVL.